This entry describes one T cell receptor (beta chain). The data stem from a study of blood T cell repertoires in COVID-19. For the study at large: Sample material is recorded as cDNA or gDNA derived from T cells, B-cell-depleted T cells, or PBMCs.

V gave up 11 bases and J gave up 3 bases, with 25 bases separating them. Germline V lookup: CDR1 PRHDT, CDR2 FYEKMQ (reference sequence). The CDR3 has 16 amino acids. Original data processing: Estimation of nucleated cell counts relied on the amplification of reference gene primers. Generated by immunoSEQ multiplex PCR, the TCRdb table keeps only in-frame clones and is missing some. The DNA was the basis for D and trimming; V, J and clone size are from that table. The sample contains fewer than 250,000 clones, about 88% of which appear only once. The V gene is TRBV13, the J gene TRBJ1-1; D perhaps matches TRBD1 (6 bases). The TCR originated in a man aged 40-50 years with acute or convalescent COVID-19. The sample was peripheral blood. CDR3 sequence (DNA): TGTGCCGTTGGGGCAGGGGTGGGTTTAGGGGACACTGAAGCTTTCTTT. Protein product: CAVGAGVGLGDTEAFF.